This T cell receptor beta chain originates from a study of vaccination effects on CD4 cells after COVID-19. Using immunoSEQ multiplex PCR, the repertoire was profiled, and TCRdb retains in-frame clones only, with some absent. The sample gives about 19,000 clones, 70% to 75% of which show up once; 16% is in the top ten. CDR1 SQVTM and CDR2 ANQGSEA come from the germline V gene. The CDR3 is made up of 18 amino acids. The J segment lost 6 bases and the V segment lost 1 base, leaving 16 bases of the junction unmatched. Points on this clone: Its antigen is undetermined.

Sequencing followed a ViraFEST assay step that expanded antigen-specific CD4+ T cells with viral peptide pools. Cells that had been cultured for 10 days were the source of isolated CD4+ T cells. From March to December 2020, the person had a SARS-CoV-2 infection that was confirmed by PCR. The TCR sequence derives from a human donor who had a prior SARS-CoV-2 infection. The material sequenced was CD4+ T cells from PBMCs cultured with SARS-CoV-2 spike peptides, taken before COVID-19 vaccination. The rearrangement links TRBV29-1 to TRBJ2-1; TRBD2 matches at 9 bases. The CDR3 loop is CSVEGVGLAGLSFNEQFF. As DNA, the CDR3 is TGCAGCGTTGAAGGAGTCGGGCTAGCGGGATTAAGCTTCAATGAGCAGTTCTTC.